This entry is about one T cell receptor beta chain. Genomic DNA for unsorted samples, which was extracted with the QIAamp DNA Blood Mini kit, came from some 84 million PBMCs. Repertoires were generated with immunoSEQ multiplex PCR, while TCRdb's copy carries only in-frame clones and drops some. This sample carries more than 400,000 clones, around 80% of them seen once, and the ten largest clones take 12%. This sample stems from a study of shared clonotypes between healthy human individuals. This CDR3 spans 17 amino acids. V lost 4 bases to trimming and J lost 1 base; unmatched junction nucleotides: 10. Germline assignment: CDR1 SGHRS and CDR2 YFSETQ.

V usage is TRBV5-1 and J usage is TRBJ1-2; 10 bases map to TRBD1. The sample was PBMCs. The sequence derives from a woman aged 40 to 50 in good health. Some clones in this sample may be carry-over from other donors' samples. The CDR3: CASSPGTGVPRNYGYTF. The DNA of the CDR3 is TGCGCCAGCAGCCCAGGGACAGGGGTCCCACGTAACTATGGCTACACCTTC.